Listed below are T cell receptor beta chains from one sample, sequenced in a study of blood T cell repertoires in COVID-19. Measured with immunoSEQ multiplex PCR; TCRdb has only the in-frame clones, and not every one. The data hold about 140,000 clones, with about 80% observed a single time. The sample was peripheral blood. These receptor sequences come from a man between 50 and 59 years old with acute or convalescent COVID-19. Both conserved end residues are trimmed from each CDR3.

>TRBV7-9
ASSLGTGFEQY
>TRBV29-1
SVEGGLGTEAF
>TRBV5-1
ASSLMTGAVNTEAF
>TRBV20-1
SAWLVDTQY
>TRBV6-5
ASIPGTGGNQPQH
>TRBV5-1
ASSLRRTDTQY
>TRBV5-8
ASSPGTLGGQETQY
>TRBV25-1
ASSGAGPINGYT
>TRBV9
ASTPGGPNNEQF
>TRBV15
ATSRDRQGAYGYT
>TRBV5-1
ASSLSDTGELF
>TRBV5-1
ASRKTAVNYGYT
>TRBV5-4
ASSAQGSGNTIY
>TRBV11-2
ASSPGGVGNTQY
>TRBV5-1
ASSLGYGGAYNEQF
>TRBV5-1
ASSPDRGLNNEQF
>TRBV20-1
SASDRGFDSPLH
>TRBV21-1
ASSKGDRDPTDTQY
>TRBV5-1
ASSFEGREDYGYT
>TRBV21-1
ASSPRPRVQLTDTQY
>TRBV30
AWSVVSLAGGNPSGNTIY
>TRBV18
ASSPDRATNEKLF
>TRBV10-3
AISDSVQGLYGYT
>TRBV2
ASLQVNTEAF
>TRBV29-1
SVTSGGSQETQY
>TRBV19
ASSISGDGANVLT
>TRBV15
ATSRGRGYEQY
>TRBV5-1
ASSLGTGYHEQY
>TRBV30
AWKGGAASPLH
>TRBV2
ASSLGTGGIEGYT
>TRBV10-3
AISRDYGYT
>TRBV7-2
ASSPGRSQGAF
>TRBV12-3/TRBV12-4
ASSLLATGELF
>TRBV9
ASSVAVNTEAF
>TRBV5-1
ASSYDRVRSTEAF
>TRBV10-3
AISDPVVNTEAF
>TRBV2
ASRRTADSSYNSPLH
>TRBV6-5
ASRRTDSGNTIY
>TRBV6-6
ASSYGEVYGYT
>TRBV29-1
SVSGLAEEETQY
>TRBV19
ATNGQGYADTQY
>TRBV11-2
ASSFSGGSYNEQF
>TRBV27
ASSPGGINQPQH